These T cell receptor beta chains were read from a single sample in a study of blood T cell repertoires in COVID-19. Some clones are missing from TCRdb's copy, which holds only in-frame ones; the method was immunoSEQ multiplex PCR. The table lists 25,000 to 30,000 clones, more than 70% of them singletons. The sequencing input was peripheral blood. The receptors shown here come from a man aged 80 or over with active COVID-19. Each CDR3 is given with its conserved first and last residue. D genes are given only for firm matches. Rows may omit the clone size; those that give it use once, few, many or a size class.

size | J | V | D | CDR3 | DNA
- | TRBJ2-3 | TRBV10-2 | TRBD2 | CASRGLAGISTDTQYF | TGCGCCAGCAGAGGACTAGCGGGGATAAGCACAGATACGCAGTATTTT
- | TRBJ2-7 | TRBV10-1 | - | CASSGQEGYEQYF | TGCGCCAGCAGTGGACAGGAAGGCTACGAGCAGTACTTC
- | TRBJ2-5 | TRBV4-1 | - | CASSQGSPKVLAGRETQYF | TGCGCCAGCAGCCAAGGTTCCCCGAAAGTGCTAGCAGGTAGGGAGACCCAGTACTTC
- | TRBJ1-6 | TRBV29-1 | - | CSVVPHCYNSPLHF | TGCAGCGTTGTCCCCCACTGCTATAATTCACCCCTCCACTTT
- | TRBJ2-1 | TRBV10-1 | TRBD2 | CASSATTTRGGRSNEQFF | TGCGCCAGCAGTGCGACCACTACGCGGGGGGGCCGTTCAAATGAGCAGTTCTTC
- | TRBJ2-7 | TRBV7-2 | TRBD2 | CASSSVAGAAYEQYF | TGTGCCAGCAGCTCGGTAGCGGGGGCCGCCTACGAGCAGTACTTC
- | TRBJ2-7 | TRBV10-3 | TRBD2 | CAISSTSGGTGKQYF | TGTGCCATCAGTAGCACTAGCGGGGGGACCGGCAAGCAGTACTTC
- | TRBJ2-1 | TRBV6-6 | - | CASSLTENEQFF | TGTGCCAGCAGCCTGACAGAAAATGAGCAGTTCTTC
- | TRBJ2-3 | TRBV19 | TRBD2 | CASSKASGGRGTDTQYF | TGTGCCAGTAGTAAGGCTAGCGGGGGGCGTGGCACAGATACGCAGTATTTT
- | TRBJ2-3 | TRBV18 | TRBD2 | CASQVSGGADTQYF | TGTGCCAGTCAAGTCAGCGGGGGGGCGGATACGCAGTATTTT
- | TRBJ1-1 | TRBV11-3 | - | CASSARGSYTEAFF | TGTGCCAGCAGCGCACGGGGGTCGTACACTGAAGCTTTCTTT
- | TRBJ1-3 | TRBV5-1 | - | CASSLGLDSGNTIYF | TGCGCCAGCAGCTTGGGACTGGACTCTGGAAACACCATATATTTT
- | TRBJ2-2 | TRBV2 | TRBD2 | CASSSSGGAVTGELFF | TGTGCCAGCAGTTCCTCCGGGGGGGCTGTCACCGGGGAGCTGTTTTTT
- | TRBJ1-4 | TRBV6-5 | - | CASTYGGLNEKLFF | TGTGCCAGCACGTACGGGGGGCTTAATGAAAAACTGTTTTTT
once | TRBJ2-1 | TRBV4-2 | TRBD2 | CASSERLAGAYNEQFF | TGTGCCAGCAGCGAAAGACTAGCGGGGGCGTACAATGAGCAGTTCTTC
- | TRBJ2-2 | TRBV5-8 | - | CASSKGSGDTGELFF | TGTGCCAGCAGCAAGGGCTCGGGGGACACCGGGGAGCTGTTTTTT
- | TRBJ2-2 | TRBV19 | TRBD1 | CASPTYRGPHNTGELFF | TGTGCCAGTCCCACTTACAGGGGGCCCCACAACACCGGGGAGCTGTTTTTT
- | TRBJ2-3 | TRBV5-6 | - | CASSLVSGTQYF | TGTGCCAGCAGCTTGGTTTCAGGTACGCAGTATTTT
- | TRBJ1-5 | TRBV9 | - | CASSSGTGKEPQHF | TGTGCCAGCAGCTCAGGAACGGGGAAGGAGCCCCAGCATTTT
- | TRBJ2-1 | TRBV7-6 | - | CASSLVAESPSKFF | TGTGCCAGCAGCTTAGTCGCGGAATCCCCCTCGAAGTTCTTC
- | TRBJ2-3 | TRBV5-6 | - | CASSRTRDRRVGTDTQYF | TGTGCCAGCAGCCGAACTAGAGACAGGCGAGTGGGCACAGATACGCAGTATTTT
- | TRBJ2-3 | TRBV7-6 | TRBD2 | CASGLAGAASTDTQYF | TGTGCCAGCGGACTAGCGGGGGCCGCTAGCACAGATACGCAGTATTTT
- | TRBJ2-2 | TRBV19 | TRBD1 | CASSLLPGQSIAVNTGELFF | TGTGCCAGTAGTCTGTTACCGGGACAGAGTATCGCGGTGAACACCGGGGAGCTGTTTTTT
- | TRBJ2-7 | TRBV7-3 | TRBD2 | CASSPSGTTTYEQYF | TGTGCCAGCAGCCCAAGCGGGACTACCACCTACGAGCAGTACTTC
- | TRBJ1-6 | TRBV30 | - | CAWGGEVRNSPLHF | TGTGCCTGGGGGGGAGAAGTCCGTAATTCACCCCTCCACTTT
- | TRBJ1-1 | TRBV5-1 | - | CASSLEWGERAFF | TGCGCCAGCAGCTTGGAGTGGGGGGAGAGAGCTTTCTTT
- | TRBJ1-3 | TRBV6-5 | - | CASSYDSNSGNTIYF | TGTGCCAGCAGTTACGACAGCAACTCTGGAAACACCATATATTTT
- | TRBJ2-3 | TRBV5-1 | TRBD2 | CASRRTSGGPVDTQYF | TGCGCCAGCAGAAGGACTAGCGGGGGGCCCGTAGATACGCAGTATTTT
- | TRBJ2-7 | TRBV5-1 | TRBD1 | CASASGTGPYEQYF | TGCGCCAGCGCATCCGGGACAGGCCCCTACGAGCAGTACTTC
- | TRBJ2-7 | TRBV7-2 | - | CASSLSRPYEQYF | TGTGCCAGCAGCTTGTCCCGTCCCTACGAGCAGTACTTC
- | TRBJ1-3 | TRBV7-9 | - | CASSYQGNTIYF | TGTGCCAGCAGCTATCAAGGAAACACCATATATTTT
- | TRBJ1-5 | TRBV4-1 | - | CASSQDRSNQPQHF | TGCGCCAGCAGCCAAGACAGGAGCAATCAGCCCCAGCATTTT
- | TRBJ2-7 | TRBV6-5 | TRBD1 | CASSYPRTGTGYEQYF | TGTGCCAGCAGTTACCCTAGGACAGGGACCGGCTACGAGCAGTACTTC
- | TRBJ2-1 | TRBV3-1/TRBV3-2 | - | CASSHAQQARNEQFF | TGTGCCAGCAGCCACGCCCAGCAAGCGAGGAATGAGCAGTTCTTC
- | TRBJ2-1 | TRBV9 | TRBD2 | CASSLGLAYNEQFF | TGTGCCAGCAGCCTTGGACTAGCGTACAATGAGCAGTTCTTC
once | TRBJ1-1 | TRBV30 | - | CAWSWGAEAFF | TGTGCCTGGAGTTGGGGAGCTGAAGCTTTCTTT
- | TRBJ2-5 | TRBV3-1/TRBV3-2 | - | CASSQGAGASRETQYF | TGTGCCAGCAGCCAAGGGGCGGGGGCCTCCCGGGAGACCCAGTACTTC
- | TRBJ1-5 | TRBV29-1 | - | CSVEIQGGQPQHF | TGCAGCGTTGAAATACAGGGCGGCCAGCCCCAGCATTTT
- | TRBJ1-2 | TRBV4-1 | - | CASSQGRNGYTF | TGCGCCAGCAGCCAAGGGAGAAATGGCTACACCTTC
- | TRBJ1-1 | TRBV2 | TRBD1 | CASRGQPNTEAFF | TGTGCCAGCAGGGGACAGCCAAACACTGAAGCTTTCTTT
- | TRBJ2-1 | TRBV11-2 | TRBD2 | CASSTGLAGGGEQFF | TGTGCCAGCAGCACGGGACTAGCGGGGGGTGGAGAGCAGTTCTTC
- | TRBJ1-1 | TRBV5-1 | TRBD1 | CASSLFQGALEAFF | TGCGCCAGCAGCTTGTTTCAGGGGGCGCTTGAAGCTTTCTTT
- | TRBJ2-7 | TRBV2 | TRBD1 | CASRTGREQYF | TGTGCCAGCAGGACAGGGCGCGAGCAGTACTTC
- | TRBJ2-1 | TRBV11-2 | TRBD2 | CASGSGGAYNEQFF | TGTGCCAGCGGAAGCGGGGGGGCCTACAATGAGCAGTTCTTC
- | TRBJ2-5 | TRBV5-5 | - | CASSLLLTSYF | TGTGCCAGCAGCTTGTTACTAACTAGCTACTTC
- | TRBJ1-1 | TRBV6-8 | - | CASRGHLNTEAFF | TGTGCCAGCAGGGGACACCTGAACACTGAAGCTTTCTTT
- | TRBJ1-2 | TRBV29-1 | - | CSAPWGDRSYTF | TGCAGCGCCCCTTGGGGGGATCGGAGCTACACCTTC
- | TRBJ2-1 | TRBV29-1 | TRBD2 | CSVGGLAGKSSYNEQFF | TGCAGCGTTGGGGGACTAGCGGGTAAGAGCTCCTACAATGAGCAGTTCTTC
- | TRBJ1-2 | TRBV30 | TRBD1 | CAWSDEPYPGQATYGYGYTF | TGTGCCTGGAGTGACGAACCCTACCCGGGACAGGCCACTTACGGCTATGGCTACACCTTC
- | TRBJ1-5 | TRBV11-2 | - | CASSNSLNQPQHF | TGTGCCAGCAGCAATAGCCTTAATCAGCCCCAGCATTTT
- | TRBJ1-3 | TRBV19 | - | CASSRHGNTIYF | TGTGCCAGTAGCCGACATGGAAACACCATATATTTT